This record covers a single TCR beta chain. This record belongs to a study of blood T cell repertoires in COVID-19. Study context: Material from acute and convalescent COVID-19 was sourced from the United States, Italy and Spain. PBMCs, B-cell-depleted T cells, or T cells provided the cDNA or gDNA that made up the material.

As handled by the study authors: Amplifying reference gene primers gave estimates of nucleated cell counts. Generated by immunoSEQ multiplex PCR, the TCRdb table keeps only in-frame clones and is missing some. The DNA was the basis for D and trimming; V, J and clone size are from that table. Of roughly 130,000 clones listed, around 90% are singletons. CDR3 length equals 19 residues. The germline gives CDR1 MGHRA, CDR2 YSYEKL. Trimming at V came to 0 bases and at J to 4 bases, leaving 14 bases not matched to a gene. The clonotype originates from a human donor with COVID-19, enrolled during active disease. The donor label of this sample is uncertain. This chain joins TRBV4-1 and TRBJ1-5, with 8 nucleotides matching TRBD1. What was sequenced was peripheral blood. For the CDR3, the DNA is TGCGCCAGCAGCCAAGATATTAACCTCAGGACAGGGTTGAATCAGCCCCAGCATTTT. It specifies CASSQDINLRTGLNQPQHF.